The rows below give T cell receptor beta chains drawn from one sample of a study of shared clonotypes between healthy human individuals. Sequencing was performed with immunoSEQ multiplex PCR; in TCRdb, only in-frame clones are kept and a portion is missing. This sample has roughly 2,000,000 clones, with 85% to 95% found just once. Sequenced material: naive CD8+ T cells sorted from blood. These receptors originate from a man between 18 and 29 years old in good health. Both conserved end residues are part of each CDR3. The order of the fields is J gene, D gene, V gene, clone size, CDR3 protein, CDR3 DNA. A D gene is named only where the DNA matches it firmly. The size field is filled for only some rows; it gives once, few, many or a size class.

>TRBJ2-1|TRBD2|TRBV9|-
CASSPWTSGYNEQFF
TGTGCCAGCAGCCCTTGGACTAGCGGGTACAATGAGCAGTTCTTC
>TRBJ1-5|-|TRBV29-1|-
CSVDPGNQPQHF
TGCAGCGTTGACCCGGGGAATCAGCCCCAGCATTTT
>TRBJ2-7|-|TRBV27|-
CASSSGTLSYEQYF
TGTGCCAGCAGTTCGGGGACCCTCTCCTACGAGCAGTACTTC
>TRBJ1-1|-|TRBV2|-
CACDGGLSPEAFF
TGTGCCTGCGATGGGGGTCTTTCCCCTGAAGCTTTCTTT
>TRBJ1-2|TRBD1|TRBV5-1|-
CASSRGQGLDYGYTF
TGCGCCAGCAGCAGAGGACAGGGTTTGGACTATGGCTACACCTTC
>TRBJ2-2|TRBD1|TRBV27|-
CASSGQGAVTGELFF
TGTGCCAGCAGTGGACAGGGGGCAGTCACCGGGGAGCTGTTTTTT
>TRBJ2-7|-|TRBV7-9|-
CASSLGPGLPDSYEQYF
TGTGCCAGCAGCTTAGGCCCCGGTTTGCCCGATTCCTACGAGCAGTACTTC
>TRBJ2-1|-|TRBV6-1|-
CASSADSSYNEQFF
TGTGCCAGCAGCGCGGACAGCAGTTACAATGAGCAGTTCTTC
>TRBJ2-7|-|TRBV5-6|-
CASSGGTATRPFEQYF
TGTGCCAGCAGCGGGGGGACCGCCACGCGGCCCTTCGAGCAGTACTTC
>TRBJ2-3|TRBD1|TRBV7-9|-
CASSMGQGLDTQYF
TGTGCCAGCAGCATGGGACAGGGGTTAGATACGCAGTATTTT
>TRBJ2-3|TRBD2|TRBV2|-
CASPVELATTDTQYF
TGTGCCAGCCCGGTGGAACTAGCGACCACAGATACGCAGTATTTT
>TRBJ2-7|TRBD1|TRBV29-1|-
CSVRQGLAAAYEQYF
TGCAGCGTTCGACAGGGGTTAGCGGCGGCCTACGAGCAGTACTTC
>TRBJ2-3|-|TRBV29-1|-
CSVDRRERPDTQYF
TGCAGCGTTGATCGGAGGGAAAGGCCAGATACGCAGTATTTT
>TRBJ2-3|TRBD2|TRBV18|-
CASSSDLGTSGVTTSTDTQYF
TGTGCCAGCTCATCAGACCTCGGGACTAGCGGCGTCACTACTAGCACAGATACGCAGTATTTT
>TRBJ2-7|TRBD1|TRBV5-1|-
CASSLALGQGTYEQYF
TGCGCCAGCAGCTTGGCCCTTGGACAGGGGACATACGAGCAGTACTTC
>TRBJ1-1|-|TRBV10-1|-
CASSSAGRTEAFF
TGCGCCAGCAGTTCGGCGGGGCGGACTGAAGCTTTCTTT
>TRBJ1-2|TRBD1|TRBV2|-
CARQGANYGYTF
TGTGCCAGACAGGGGGCTAACTATGGCTACACCTTC
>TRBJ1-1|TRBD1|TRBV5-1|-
CASSYTRQGNEAFF
TGCGCCAGCAGCTATACCCGACAGGGCAATGAAGCTTTCTTT
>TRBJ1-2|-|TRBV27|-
CASSLLQGGGYTF
TGTGCCAGCAGTTTATTGCAGGGAGGGGGCTACACCTTC
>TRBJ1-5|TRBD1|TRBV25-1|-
CASSEGTGINQPQHF
TGTGCCAGCAGTGAAGGGACAGGGATAAATCAGCCCCAGCATTTT
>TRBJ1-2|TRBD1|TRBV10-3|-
CAITSQGEGYGYTF
TGTGCCATCACCAGTCAGGGGGAGGGCTATGGCTACACCTTC
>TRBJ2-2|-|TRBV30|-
CAWEGGELFF
TGTGCCTGGGAGGGGGGGGAGCTGTTTTTT
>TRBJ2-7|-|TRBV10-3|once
CAISVGSSYEQYF
TGTGCCATCAGTGTTGGATCCTCCTACGAGCAGTACTTC
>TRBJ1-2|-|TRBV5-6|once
CASSLDYRVCTF
TGTGCCAGCAGCTTGGACTACAGAGTGTGCACCTTC
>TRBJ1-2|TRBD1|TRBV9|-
CASTFDRGYGYTF
TGTGCCAGCACCTTTGACAGGGGCTATGGCTACACCTTC
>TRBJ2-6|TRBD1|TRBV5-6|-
CASRPGQYFSGANVLTF
TGTGCCAGCAGACCGGGACAGTATTTTTCTGGGGCCAACGTCCTGACTTTC
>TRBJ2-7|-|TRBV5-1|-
CASSQTAGAYEQYF
TGCGCCAGCAGCCAAACGGCCGGGGCCTACGAGCAGTACTTC
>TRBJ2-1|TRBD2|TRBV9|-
CASSGRALAQYNEQFF
TGTGCCAGCAGCGGCCGCGCACTAGCGCAATACAATGAGCAGTTCTTC
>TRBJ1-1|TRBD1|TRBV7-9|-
CASSEGQGGTEAFF
TGTGCCAGCAGCGAGGGACAGGGAGGTACTGAAGCTTTCTTT
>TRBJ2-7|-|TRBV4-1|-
CASSQDKTVYEQYF
TGCGCCAGCAGCCAAGATAAGACAGTCTACGAGCAGTACTTC
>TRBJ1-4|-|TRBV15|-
CATSRGLVSLAPLPIATNEKLFF
TGTGCCACCAGCAGAGGATTGGTTTCCCTAGCTCCCTTACCAATTGCAACTAATGAAAAACTGTTTTTT
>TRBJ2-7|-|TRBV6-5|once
CASSYSMSRNSYEQYF
TGTGCCAGCAGTTACTCCATGAGTAGGAACTCCTACGAGCAGTACTTC
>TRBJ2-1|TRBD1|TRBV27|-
CASKTGGNEQFF
TGTGCCAGCAAGACAGGGGGCAATGAGCAGTTCTTC
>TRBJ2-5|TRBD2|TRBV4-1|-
CASSQEVGGLAGGRETQYF
TGCGCCAGCAGCCAAGAGGTCGGAGGTCTAGCGGGGGGCCGGGAGACCCAGTACTTC
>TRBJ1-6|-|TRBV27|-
CASSLSTAQDWGYSPLHF
TGTGCCAGCAGTTTAAGTACAGCCCAGGATTGGGGGTATTCACCCCTCCACTTT
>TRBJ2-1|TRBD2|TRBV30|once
CAWRASGGSYYNEQFF
TGTGCCTGGAGGGCTAGCGGGGGGTCCTACTACAATGAGCAGTTCTTC
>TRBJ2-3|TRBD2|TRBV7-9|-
CASSLSPSGFTDTQYF
TGTGCCAGCAGCTTATCGCCTAGCGGGTTCACAGATACGCAGTATTTT
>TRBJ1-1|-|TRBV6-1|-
CASKEGRLLEGAFF
TGTGCCAGCAAGGAGGGACGGTTACTAGAGGGAGCTTTCTTT
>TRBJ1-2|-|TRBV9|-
CASSVGTDHDYGYTF
TGTGCCAGCAGCGTAGGAACGGATCATGACTATGGCTACACCTTC
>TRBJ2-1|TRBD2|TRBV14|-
CASSRGTSPANEQFF
TGTGCCAGCAGCCGAGGGACTAGCCCAGCTAATGAGCAGTTCTTC
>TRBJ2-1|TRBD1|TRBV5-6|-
CASSFWETGTDENNEQFF
TGTGCCAGCAGCTTTTGGGAGACCGGGACAGACGAAAACAATGAGCAGTTCTTC
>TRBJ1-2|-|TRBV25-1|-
CASSESFGYTF
TGTGCCAGCAGTGAATCGTTTGGCTACACCTTC
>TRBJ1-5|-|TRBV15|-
CATSRGILNQPQHF
TGTGCCACCAGCAGAGGCATTCTCAATCAGCCCCAGCATTTT
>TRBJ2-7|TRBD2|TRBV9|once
CASSVGSGGASEQYF
TGTGCCAGCAGCGTAGGTAGCGGGGGGGCCTCCGAGCAGTACTTC
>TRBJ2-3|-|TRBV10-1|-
CASSESGLADPDTQYF
TGCGCCAGCAGTGAGTCGGGTCTAGCTGATCCAGATACGCAGTATTTT
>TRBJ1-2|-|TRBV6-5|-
CASSYGGLNGYTF
TGTGCCAGCAGTTACGGGGGATTGAATGGCTACACCTTC
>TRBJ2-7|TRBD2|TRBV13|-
CASSEGLAGAYEQYF
TGTGCCAGCAGCGAGGGACTAGCGGGAGCCTACGAGCAGTACTTC
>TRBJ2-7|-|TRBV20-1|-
CSASMGGEQYF
TGCAGTGCTAGTATGGGAGGCGAGCAGTACTTC
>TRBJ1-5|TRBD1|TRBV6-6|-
CASSYGDRVQPQHF
TGTGCCAGCAGTTATGGGGACAGGGTTCAGCCCCAGCATTTT
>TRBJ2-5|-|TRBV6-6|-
CASSPAETQYF
TGTGCCAGTTCTCCGGCGGAGACCCAGTACTTC
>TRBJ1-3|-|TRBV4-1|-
CASSQESSTSGSTIYF
TGCGCCAGCAGCCAAGAGAGCTCGACCTCCGGAAGCACCATATATTTT
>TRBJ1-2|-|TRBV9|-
CASSADRLLGYTF
TGTGCCAGCAGCGCCGACAGGCTTTTGGGCTACACCTTC
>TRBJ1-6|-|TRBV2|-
CASRIGQLSTPLHF
TGTGCCAGCCGTATCGGACAGCTCAGCACACCCCTCCACTTT
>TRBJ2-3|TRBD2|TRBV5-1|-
CASSTNPLAAITDTQYF
TGCGCCAGCAGCACCAACCCCCTAGCGGCTATCACAGATACGCAGTATTTT